The 30 T cell receptor beta chains presented below share a single source sample, sequenced in a study of T cells after yellow fever vaccination. One entry per CDR3 protein, called by TCRdb with MiXCR from the 5' RACE reads. The sample lists approximately 610,000 distinct CDR3 sequences; around 17% were seen once. Sequencing was performed on PBMCs, taken less than 6 days after the first yellow fever vaccination. Receptors originate from a man between 18 and 29 years old who received the YFV17D yellow fever vaccine.

V gene TRBV11-1 combines with J gene TRBJ2-3; TRBD1 is a possible D gene (5 bases). V lost 5 bases and J 3 bases, leaving 12 bases between the germline ends. The CDR3 extends over 14 amino acids. Germline values: CDR1 SGHAT, CDR2 FQDESV (reference sequence). The CDR3 is CASSTRQKTDTQYF. CDR3 in DNA: TGTGCCAGCAGCACCCGACAGAAAACAGATACGCAGTATTTT.

This clonotype was recorded a few times. This chain links TRBV20-1 with TRBJ2-3; D gene unclear. The CDR3 has 13 amino acids. Trimming left V 0 bases short and J 4 bases short, with 8 bases between. Germline V gene data show CDR1 as DFQATT and CDR2 as SNEGSKA (reference sequence). This chain's CDR3 is CSARDQDPDTQYF. In DNA form, the CDR3 reads TGCAGTGCTAGAGATCAGGACCCAGATACGCAGTATTTT.

This clonotype turned up a few times. This chain uses TRBV9 with TRBJ1-5; possibly TRBD1 for D (5 bases). The CDR3 covers 14 residues. CDR1 and CDR2 (germline): SGDLS, YYNGEE. With 4 bases removed from V and 0 bases from J, the gap between germline ends came to 8 bases. CDR3 nucleotide sequence: TGTGCCAGCAGCACTACAGGTAGCAATCAGCCCCAGCATTTT. Protein: CASSTTGSNQPQHF. Drawing the rest from reference TRBV9 and TRBJ1-5, the complete variable domain is DSGVTQTPKHLITATGQRVTLRCSPRSGDLSVYWYQQSLDQGLQFLIQYYNGEERAKGNILERFSAQQFPDLHSELNLSSLELGDSALYFCASSTTGSNQPQHFGDGTRLSIL.

The chain is built from TRBV20-1 and TRBJ2-2; D is uncertain. Germline CDR1 DFQATT, CDR2 SNEGSKA (reference sequence). The V and J ends lost 4 bases and 4 bases respectively, with 19 bases between them. CDR3 length: 16 amino acids. CDR3 sequence: CSAIFLREATTGELFF. The CDR3 nucleotides read TGCAGTGCTATTTTTTTACGAGAGGCGACCACCGGGGAGCTGTTTTTT.

The V and J genes are TRBV5-4 and TRBJ2-1; 8 positions agree with TRBD2. V dropped 1 base and J dropped 9; count of bases not matched to a gene: 6. The CDR3 sequence is 14 residues long. CDR1 and CDR2 (germline): SGHNT, YYREEE (reference sequence). CDR3 bases: TGTGCCAGCAGCTTGAGGGTAGCGGGGAGTGAGCAGTTCTTC. It encodes CASSLRVAGSEQFF.

Details on this clonotype: The junction departs from the called germline gene at one end, perhaps through a read error. The V and J genes are TRBV5-4 and TRBJ2-7; 9 nucleotides match TRBD2. Germline CDR1 is SGHNT and CDR2 is YYREEE (reference sequence). This CDR3 is 15 amino acids long. This CDR3 reads CASSSTASGDYELYF. CDR3 nucleotides: TGTGCCAGCAGCTCGACGGCTAGCGGGGACTACGAGCTGTACTTC.

V gene TRBV27 combines with J gene TRBJ2-7, with D possibly matching TRBD2 (5 bases). From germline, CDR1 is MNHEY and CDR2 SMNVEV (reference sequence). The length of the CDR3 is 11 residues. CDR3 in DNA: TGTGCAACGGGCAGGAGGTACGAGCAGTACTTC. It yields the protein CATGRRYEQYF.

This chain joins TRBV5-4 and TRBJ2-1; 8 bases map to TRBD1. With 6 bases clipped from V and 8 bases from J, the junction kept 13 bases outside the gene matches. CDR1 and CDR2 (germline): SGHNT, YYREEE (reference sequence). CDR3 length: 15 amino acids. The DNA for the CDR3 is TGTGCCAGCATCCCGGGGCAGGGGGCCTTAGATGAGCAGTTCTTC. Its translation is CASIPGQGALDEQFF. Together with reference TRBV5-4 and TRBJ2-1, the CDR3 gives the full variable domain: ETGVTQSPTHLIKTRGQQVTLRCSSQSGHNTVSWYQQALGQGPQFIFQYYREEENGRGNFPPRFSGLQFPNYSSELNVNALELDDSALYLCASIPGQGALDEQFFGPGTRLTVL.

The V call is TRBV28, the J call TRBJ2-7; D not certain. Germline CDR1 MDHEN, CDR2 SYDVKM. Trimming pared 3 bases from V and 3 bases from J, leaving 12 bases between. The CDR3 sequence is 14 residues long. CDR3 coding DNA: TGTGCCAGCAGTTTCGGAGCCACCGGCTACGAGCAGTACGTC. Translating it yields CASSFGATGYEQYV.

In this sample, this clonotype turned up a few times. The chain links TRBV21-1 to TRBJ1-1. TRBV21-1 is shown as a pseudogene. This CDR3 has 16 residues. The CDR3 sequence is CASSSPPARERTEAFF. DNA for the CDR3: TGTGCCAGCAGCTCCCCTCCCGCCAGAGAGAGGACTGAAGCTTTCTTT.

In its sample, this clonotype was seen a few times. This chain links TRBV5-8 with TRBJ1-1; no firm D call. This CDR3 is 12 amino acids long. V shed 2 bases and J shed 6 bases, with 8 bases lying between them. Germline V lookup: CDR1 SGHTS, CDR2 YDEGEE. CDR3 region: CASSFHMAEAFF. The CDR3 nucleotides read TGTGCCAGCAGCTTTCACATGGCTGAAGCTTTCTTT.

This clonotype was recorded at least ten times. V gene TRBV20-1 combines with J gene TRBJ2-7, with D possibly being TRBD1 or TRBD2 (5 bases each). CDR1 is DFQATT, CDR2 SNEGSKA, per germline (reference sequence). V was cut by 4 bases and J by 7 bases, with 26 bases left in between. This CDR3 contains 16 residues. The CDR3 protein is CSAMGERWGSLREQYF. As DNA, the CDR3 is TGCAGTGCTATGGGGGAACGTTGGGGATCTCTACGTGAGCAGTACTTC.

The chain carries TRBV20-1 and TRBJ2-7; no definite D call. Between the trimmed V and J ends, which lost 6 bases and 9 bases, there was a span of 12 bases. The CDR3 is 10 amino acids. Germline V lookup: CDR1 DFQATT, CDR2 SNEGSKA (reference sequence). The CDR3 nucleotides are TGCAGTGCGGAGAAGGCAGGGCAGTACGTC. Residues: CSAEKAGQYV.

The rearrangement joins TRBV20-1 to TRBJ2-7, with a weak D call TRBD1 (5 bases). The CDR3 is 14 residues long. V was pared by 1 base and J by 2 bases, with 12 bases between. The germline gives CDR1 DFQATT, CDR2 SNEGSKA (reference sequence). The CDR3: CSARVRQRAYEQYF. In DNA, the CDR3 is TGCAGTGCTAGAGTCCGACAGAGAGCCTACGAGCAGTACTTC.

V usage is TRBV30 and J usage is TRBJ2-1; D is unclear. The CDR3 is 13 amino acids. In germline, CDR1 is GTSNPN, CDR2 SVGIG (reference sequence). V dropped 2 bases and J dropped 7 bases, with 12 bases sitting between them. The CDR3, as DNA: TGTGCCTGGAGTTGGGCGTCCACGAATGAGCAGTTCTTC. As protein: CAWSWASTNEQFF.

This clonotype was counted between two and nine times. CDR3: CASSPPRTEILYEQYF. CDR3 DNA: TGTGCCAGCAGCCCGCCCCGTACAGAGATCCTCTACGAGCAGTACTTC. This chain uses TRBV5-6 with TRBJ2-7; no clear D. Trimming took off 4 bases at V and 3 bases at J, with 20 bases between the two ends. The CDR3 spans 16 residues. From germline, CDR1 is SGHDT and CDR2 YYEEEE. The whole variable domain, remainder taken from reference TRBV5-6 and TRBJ2-7, is DAGVTQSPTHLIKTRGQQVTLRCSPKSGHDTVSWYQQALGQGPQFIFQYYEEEERQRGNFPDRFSGHQFPNYSSELNVNALLLGDSALYLCASSPPRTEILYEQYFGPGTRLTVT.

The chain uses TRBV5-1 and TRBJ1-2; no reliable D call. The CDR3 covers 14 residues. Germline loops: CDR1 SGHRS, CDR2 YFSETQ. The V gene lost 1 base and the J gene lost 8 bases, with 15 bases spanning the gap. The CDR3 DNA sequence: TGCGCCAGCAGCTTGAGCACCCTTACTCGCGGCTACACCTTC. Translated, it gives CASSLSTLTRGYTF.

This clonotype was picked up a small number of times. The rearrangement links TRBV10-2 to TRBJ2-1, with D maybe TRBD2 (7 bases). The CDR3 spans 13 residues. The germline gives CDR1 WSHSY, CDR2 SAAADI. The CDR3 region is CSPGRGPYNEQFF. In DNA form, the CDR3 reads TGCTCCCCGGGGCGGGGGCCCTACAATGAGCAGTTCTTC.

As to this clonotype: A junction boundary mismatches the germline segment, possibly from a read error. The gene calls are TRBV24-1 and TRBJ2-1; a weak D match, TRBD2 (5 bases). The germline V gene encodes CDR1 KGHDR and CDR2 SFDVKD. The CDR3 runs 12 residues. CDR3 nucleotide sequence: TGTGCCACCAGTGATTCGACTAACGGGCCTTTTTTC. Translation: CATSDSTNGPFF.

The CDR3 DNA reads TGTGCCAGCAGCCAAGTGGAGAATTCACCCCTCCACTTT. Encoded protein: CASSQVENSPLHF. The V and J genes are TRBV4-2 and TRBJ1-6; no definite D call. This CDR3 has 13 residues. V lost 1 base and J lost 7, with 5 bases in between. From germline, CDR1 is LGHNA and CDR2 YNFKEQ.

The chain links TRBV28 to TRBJ2-7; D uncertain. V dropped 5 bases and J dropped 4 bases, with 6 bases sitting between them. The germline gives CDR1 MDHEN, CDR2 SYDVKM. This CDR3 region has 11 residues. The CDR3: CASSHGYEQYV. CDR3 nucleotides: TGTGCCAGCAGTCATGGATACGAGCAGTACGTC.

The chain recombines TRBV5-1 with TRBJ1-2; D perhaps matches TRBD1 (5 bases). This CDR3 spans 13 amino acids. Trimming removed 4 bases from V and 3 bases from J, with 10 bases in between. The germline CDR1 and CDR2 sequences are SGHRS and YFSETQ. The CDR3 sequence is CASSPEGHYGYTF. CDR3 nucleotides: TGCGCCAGCAGCCCCGAGGGGCACTATGGCTACACCTTC.

This clonotype was observed a single time. The CDR3 DNA follows: TGTGCCAGCAGCCAAGAGGAGAACACTGGGGCCAACGTCCTGACTTTC. It yields the protein CASSQEENTGANVLTF. The rearrangement uses TRBV14 and TRBJ2-6, with unresolved D. This CDR3 comprises 16 residues. V was trimmed by 0 bases and J by 2 bases, leaving 8 bases between them. In germline, CDR1 is SGHDN, CDR2 FVKESK.

The sample holds a few counts of this clonotype. The chain links TRBV6-1 to TRBJ1-2; D is undetermined. The CDR3 extends over 14 amino acids. V was shortened by 6 bases and J by 1 base, with 12 bases between the two germline ends. Germline CDR1 reads MNHNS; CDR2 reads SASEGT. CDR3 in amino acids: CASRRTELNYGYTF. The CDR3 DNA reads as TGTGCCAGCAGGCGGACGGAGCTTAACTATGGCTACACCTTC.

This clonotype was counted only a few times. The rearrangement links TRBV12-3 or TRBV12-4 to TRBJ2-6; 7 nucleotides align to TRBD1. The CDR3 length is 20 residues. Losses at the gene ends were 0 bases for V and 2 bases for J; bases not matched to a gene: 13. The CDR3 loop is CASSLALGVAGGAGANVLTF. As DNA, the CDR3 is TGTGCCAGCAGTTTAGCGCTTGGAGTGGCAGGGGGAGCTGGGGCCAACGTCCTGACTTTC.

This clonotype was detected ten times or more. The gene calls are TRBV6-2 or TRBV6-3 and TRBJ1-1; no firm D call. Germline V gene data show CDR1 as MNHEY and CDR2 as SVGEGT. V was clipped by 5 bases and J by 3 bases, with 13 bases between them. The CDR3 totals 14 residues. The chain's CDR3 is CASSLWVVDTEAFF. CDR3 DNA sequence: TGTGCCAGCAGTCTCTGGGTGGTGGACACTGAAGCTTTCTTT.

The table lists this clonotype with a few counts. The chain carries TRBV9 and TRBJ2-5; perhaps TRBD1 as D (5 bases). Trimming stripped 0 bases from V and 4 bases from J, with 7 bases between. The germline V gene encodes CDR1 SGDLS and CDR2 YYNGEE. The CDR3 length is 13 residues. The CDR3 DNA reads TGTGCCAGCAGCGTAGCTACAGGAGAGACCCAGTACTTC. Protein product: CASSVATGETQYF.

This clonotype was seen a handful of times. The chain employs TRBV12-3 or TRBV12-4 and TRBJ2-5; perhaps D is TRBD1 or TRBD2 (5 bases each). V was shortened by 4 bases and J by 5 bases, with 17 bases between the two germline ends. The CDR3 is 15 residues long. The CDR3 protein is CASSSRDRGRETQYF. CDR3 bases: TGTGCCAGCAGTTCCCGGGACCGGGGTCGGGAGACCCAGTACTTC.

This clonotype was recorded a few times. J is TRBJ1-2 and V is TRBV25-1, with 9 positions matching TRBD1. The CDR3 contains 15 residues. Germline values: CDR1 MGHDK, CDR2 SYGVNS. The ends lost 1 base at V and 7 bases at J; junction bases unmatched: 7. The CDR3 sequence: CASSESGQGIGGYTF. DNA for the CDR3: TGTGCCAGCAGTGAATCCGGACAGGGGATAGGTGGCTACACCTTC.

This chain joins TRBV29-1 and TRBJ1-4, with TRBD1 as a possible D gene (6 bases). Trimming shortened V by 5 bases and J by 0 bases, and 10 bases separated the two germline ends. CDR1 is SQVTM and CDR2 is ANQGSEA in the germline V gene. The CDR3 has 14 residues. The CDR3 coding sequence is TGCAGCGTTCGGACAGTCGCAACTAATGAAAAACTGTTTTTT. This gives the protein CSVRTVATNEKLFF.